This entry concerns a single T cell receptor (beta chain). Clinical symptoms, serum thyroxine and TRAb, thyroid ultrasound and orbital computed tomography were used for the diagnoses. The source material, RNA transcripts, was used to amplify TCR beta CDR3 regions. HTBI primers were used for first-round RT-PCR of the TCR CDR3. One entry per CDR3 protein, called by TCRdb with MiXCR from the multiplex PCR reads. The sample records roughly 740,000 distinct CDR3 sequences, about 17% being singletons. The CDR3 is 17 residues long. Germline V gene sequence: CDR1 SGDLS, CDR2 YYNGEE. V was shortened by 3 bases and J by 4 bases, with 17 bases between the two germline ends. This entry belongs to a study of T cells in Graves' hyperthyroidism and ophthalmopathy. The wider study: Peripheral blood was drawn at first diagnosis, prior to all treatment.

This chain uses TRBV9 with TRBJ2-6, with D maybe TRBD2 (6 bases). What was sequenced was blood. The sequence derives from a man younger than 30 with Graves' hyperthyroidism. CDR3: CASSARFGGSGANVLTF. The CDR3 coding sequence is TGTGCCAGCAGCGCAAGATTTGGGGGGTCCGGGGCCAACGTCCTGACTTTC.